Shown below are 7 T cell receptor beta chains from a single sample sequenced in a study of blood T cell repertoires in COVID-19. Generated by immunoSEQ multiplex PCR, the TCRdb table keeps only in-frame clones and is missing some. Of 250,000 to 300,000 clones listed, 89% are singletons. Sequencing input: PBMCs or T cells enriched from blood (not recorded which). The receptors derive from a middle-aged woman who had recovered from COVID-19.

This clone was seen a single time. CDR3 DNA sequence: TGTGCCAGCAGCAAAGGACTAGCGGGGTGGGGCGAGCAGTTCTTC. Amino acids: CASSKGLAGWGEQFF. The chain joins TRBV5-4 to TRBJ2-1; 12 nucleotides line up with TRBD2. The V and J ends lost 4 bases and 10 bases, in that order; junction bases with no gene match: 9. This CDR3 comprises 15 residues. Germline assignment: CDR1 SGHNT and CDR2 YYREEE (reference sequence).

The chain links TRBV5-1 to TRBJ1-3; D is ambiguous. The CDR3 consists of 17 residues. The V gene lost 0 bases and the J gene lost 0 bases, with 13 bases spanning the gap. Germline V gene sequence: CDR1 SGHRS, CDR2 YFSETQ. The CDR3 is CASSLAYGGSSGNTIYF. CDR3 in DNA: TGCGCCAGCAGCTTGGCCTACGGCGGCTCCTCTGGAAACACCATATATTTT.

This rearrangement joins TRBV25-1 to TRBJ1-2, with D possibly TRBD1 on 6 matching bases. Germline-derived CDR1 and CDR2 are MGHDK and SYGVNS. This CDR3 has 11 residues. Trimming removed 8 bases from V and 12 bases from J, with 16 bases in between. The CDR3 here is CASWNGGRNTF. CDR3 bases: TGTGCCAGCTGGAACGGGGGGCGGAACACCTTC.

The V gene is TRBV19, the J gene TRBJ1-2; D ambiguous. From germline, CDR1 is LNHDA and CDR2 SQIVND (reference sequence). The CDR3 consists of 14 residues. Between the trimmed V and J ends, which lost 1 base and 2 bases, there was a span of 8 bases. CDR3 DNA: TGTGCCAGTAGTATAGTATACGGGAACTATGGCTACACCTTC. This codes for CASSIVYGNYGYTF. The variable domain in full, completed from reference TRBV19 and TRBJ1-2, reads DGGITQSPKYLFRKEGQNVTLSCEQNLNHDAMYWYRQDPGQGLRLIYYSQIVNDFQKGDIAEGYSVSREKKESFPLTVTSAQKNPTAFYLCASSIVYGNYGYTFGSGTRLTVV.

The table lists this clone with a count of one. This chain uses TRBV7-8 with TRBJ2-1, with D possibly matching TRBD2 (7 bases). Per germline, CDR1 SGHVS and CDR2 FQNEAQ. The CDR3 consists of 18 residues. The V end was cut by 1 base, the J end by 0 bases, with 16 bases between. The CDR3 spells CASSLGFGGPSSYNEQFF. CDR3 nucleotides: TGTGCCAGCAGCTTAGGGTTCGGGGGGCCCAGCTCCTACAATGAGCAGTTCTTC.

This clone was observed once. This chain joins TRBV29-1 and TRBJ1-5; D perhaps matches TRBD1 (6 bases). CDR1 and CDR2 (germline): SQVTM, ANQGSEA. V lost 4 bases and J 0 bases, leaving 7 bases between the germline ends. The CDR3 runs to 13 residues. Written as DNA, the CDR3 is TGCAGCGTTGCACAGGGTAGCAATCAGCCCCAGCATTTT. Translation gives CSVAQGSNQPQHF.

This clone was seen more than once but under ten times. The chain links TRBV19 to TRBJ1-5; possibly TRBD1 for D (5 bases). V dropped 0 bases and J dropped 9 bases, with 15 bases sitting between them. The CDR3 runs to 15 residues. Germline values: CDR1 LNHDA, CDR2 SQIVND (reference sequence). This CDR3 is CASSIDQQGPSPQHF. In nucleotides, the CDR3 is TGTGCCAGTAGTATAGATCAGCAGGGCCCATCGCCCCAGCATTTT.